Detailed here is one T cell receptor (beta chain). As yet, its antigen is unknown. These data originate in a study of beta chain features in type 1 diabetes. Study-level points and caveats: TCRB CDR3s from Type 1 diabetes patients were moderately but significantly shorter in all four CD4+ subsets.

Post-sort purity exceeded 95% for all sorted populations. The CDR3 runs to 13 residues. V was pared by 8 bases and J by 2 bases, with 2 bases of the junction left unmatched. Germline V gene sequence: CDR1 SNHLY, CDR2 FYNNEI. Isolated RNA was reverse transcribed in full, so expressed TCRB transcripts were sequenced. Produced via immunoSEQ multiplex PCR; TCRdb's table is partial and in-frame only. The repertoire holds roughly 730,000 clones, with roughly 13% as singletons. The receptor was derived from a man younger than 30 with type 1 diabetes. Sequences were obtained from naive CD4+ T cells from blood. This rearrangement joins TRBV2 to TRBJ2-1; TRBD1 matches 8 bases. CDR3 DNA: TGTGCCAGCGGACAGGGCCCCTACAATGAGCAGTTCTTC. Translated: CASGQGPYNEQFF.